These 25 T cell receptor beta chains share one sample of origin, sequenced in a study of T cells in Graves' hyperthyroidism and ophthalmopathy. RNA transcripts provided the source from which TCR beta CDR3 regions were amplified. TCR CDR3 regions were first amplified by RT-PCR with HTBI primers. From the multiplex PCR reads, TCRdb called clonotypes with MiXCR, one entry per CDR3 protein. The table has 150,000 to 200,000 distinct CDR3 sequences, about 15% seen once. The sample was blood. Receptors originate from a woman aged 50 to 60 with Graves' hyperthyroidism.

This clonotype appeared many times. The gene calls are TRBV19 and TRBJ1-5, with no clear D. Per germline, CDR1 LNHDA and CDR2 SQIVND (reference sequence). V lost 4 bases and J lost 5, with 15 bases in between. CDR3 size: 15 residues. CDR3 DNA sequence: TGTGCCAGTAGTACCCAACCGTCATGGCATCAGCCCCAGCATTTT. Translating gives CASSTQPSWHQPQHF.

The chain recombines TRBV6-9 with TRBJ2-2; 10 bases agree with TRBD1. CDR3 length: 20 residues. CDR1 MNHGY and CDR2 SVAAGI come from the germline V gene. The junction had 17 bases not matched to a gene; V was cut back by 3 bases and J by 4 bases. CDR3 sequence reads: CASSYHRGTGDGGPTGELFF. The CDR3 DNA is TGTGCCAGCAGTTACCACCGCGGGACAGGGGACGGGGGTCCCACCGGGGAGCTGTTTTTT.

This clonotype was observed at least ten times. The CDR3 region is CATTPPGNTEAFF. The CDR3 DNA follows: TGTGCCACCACGCCCCCGGGGAACACTGAAGCTTTCTTT. This chain joins TRBV5-8 and TRBJ1-1; D gene unclear. The V gene's germline CDR1 is SGHTS and CDR2 YDEGEE. The length of the CDR3 is 13 residues. Trimming pared 9 bases from V and 1 base from J, leaving 13 bases between.

Many counts were recorded for this clonotype. The chain is built from TRBV7-9 and TRBJ1-1; possibly TRBD1 for D (5 bases). CDR1 is SEHNR and CDR2 is FQNEAQ in the germline V gene (reference sequence). This CDR3 is 13 amino acids long. Trimming stripped 5 bases from V and 4 bases from J, with 11 bases between. The CDR3 spells CASSTQGFTEAFF. In DNA form, the CDR3 reads TGTGCCAGCAGCACCCAGGGCTTCACTGAAGCTTTCTTT.

In its sample, this clonotype was seen many times. The chain carries TRBV24-1 and TRBJ1-2; weak D call: TRBD1 (6 bases). Per the germline V gene, CDR1 is KGHDR and CDR2 is SFDVKD. V was shortened by 3 bases and J by 6 bases, with 16 bases between the two germline ends. The CDR3 runs 15 residues. CDR3 protein: CATSDRGNSMDGYTF. The CDR3 coding sequence is TGTGCCACCAGTGATAGGGGGAATTCGATGGATGGCTACACCTTC.

The chain has TRBV20-1 and TRBJ2-4, with 10 bases that match TRBD1. Losses at the gene ends were 3 bases for V and 6 bases for J; bases not matched to a gene: 8. Per germline, CDR1 DFQATT and CDR2 SNEGSKA (reference sequence). The CDR3 contains 15 residues. CDR3 protein: CSARERRTGGNIQYF. CDR3 sequence (DNA): TGCAGTGCTAGGGAACGGAGGACAGGGGGAAACATTCAGTACTTC.

This clonotype was counted ten times or more. The rearrangement uses TRBV6-1 and TRBJ1-1; D uncertain. This CDR3 is 13 amino acids long. Germline V gene lookup returns CDR1 MNHNS and CDR2 SASEGT. Trimming took 6 bases from V and 4 from J, leaving 12 bases between them. CDR3 region: CASSSRARTEAFF. The CDR3 DNA sequence: TGTGCCAGCAGCTCCCGGGCCCGCACTGAAGCTTTCTTT.

There are many counts of this clonotype. The chain is built from TRBV6-5 and TRBJ1-5, with no clear D. Trimming took off 0 bases at V and 4 bases at J, with 10 bases between the two ends. The CDR3 totals 15 residues. The germline V gene encodes CDR1 MNHEY and CDR2 SVGAGI. CDR3 in amino acids: CASSYSGLPNQPQHF. Written as DNA, the CDR3 is TGTGCCAGCAGTTACTCAGGCCTCCCTAATCAGCCCCAGCATTTT.

This clonotype was counted at least ten times. The chain has TRBV27 and TRBJ1-1, with no clear D. Germline values: CDR1 MNHEY, CDR2 SMNVEV (reference sequence). This CDR3 spans 15 amino acids. Between the trimmed V and J ends, which lost 5 bases and 2 bases, there was a span of 15 bases. DNA of the CDR3: TGTGCCAGCAGTCCCCCTGACCGCATTAACACTGAAGCTTTCTTT. Protein: CASSPPDRINTEAFF.

The gene calls are TRBV4-1 and TRBJ1-5; D remains ambiguous. Deletions cut 0 bases from V and 0 bases from J, with 12 bases between. Germline V gives CDR1 MGHRA, CDR2 YSYEKL. The CDR3 covers 17 residues. In DNA, the CDR3 is TGCGCCAGCAGCCAAGAGGGGTGGGGTTATAGCAATCAGCCCCAGCATTTT. Translated, it gives CASSQEGWGYSNQPQHF.

This clonotype appeared a few times. This may be a read error: a much more frequent sequence differs by one nucleotide. J is TRBJ2-3 and V is TRBV15, with 8 nucleotides matching TRBD2. Germline loops: CDR1 LNHNV, CDR2 YYDKDF (reference sequence). The V segment lost 8 bases and the J segment 2 bases; nucleotides outside the gene matches: 3. This CDR3 contains 13 residues. CDR3 coding DNA: TGTGCCACCCGTAGCGGGGCCACAGATACGCAGTATTTT. Its translation is CATRSGATDTQYF.

This clonotype was picked up many times. V gene TRBV20-1 combines with J gene TRBJ1-1; D remains unclear. The CDR3 runs 15 residues. Germline V lookup: CDR1 DFQATT, CDR2 SNEGSKA (reference sequence). Trimming took off 2 bases at V and 0 bases at J, with 13 bases between the two ends. CDR3 residues: CSARTQTPMNTEAFF. The CDR3, as DNA: TGCAGTGCTAGAACTCAGACACCTATGAACACTGAAGCTTTCTTT.

This clonotype occurred a few times. The J gene is TRBJ2-3, the V gene TRBV5-1; D remains ambiguous. CDR1 SGHRS and CDR2 YFSETQ come from the germline V gene. V was pared by 3 bases and J by 6 bases, with 8 bases between. The length of the CDR3 is 12 residues. CDR3 protein: CASSYDGDTQYF. CDR3 in DNA: TGCGCCAGCAGCTATGACGGTGATACGCAGTATTTT. The variable domain in full, completed from reference TRBV5-1 and TRBJ2-3, reads KAGVTQTPRYLIKTRGQQVTLSCSPISGHRSVSWYQQTPGQGLQFLFEYFSETQRNKGNFPGRFSGRQFSNSRSEMNVSTLELGDSALYLCASSYDGDTQYFGPGTRLTVL.

This clonotype has only a few counts. A much larger clone lies a single base off, so this may be a read error. V and J are TRBV6-4 and TRBJ1-2; 12 bases line up with TRBD1. The CDR3 loop spans 15 amino acids. Germline CDR1 MRHNA, CDR2 SNTAGT. The chain's CDR3 is CASSYSPGQGAGYTF. CDR3 nucleotides: TGTGCCAGCAGTTACTCACCGGGACAGGGGGCCGGCTACACCTTC.

The J gene is TRBJ2-7, the V gene TRBV3-1; D remains ambiguous. The CDR3 is 12 amino acids. The germline V gene encodes CDR1 LGHDT and CDR2 YNNKEL (reference sequence). With 3 bases removed from V and 2 bases from J, the gap between germline ends came to 5 bases. CDR3 sequence (DNA): TGTGCCAGCAGCCAGCGTGCCTACGAGCAGTACTTC. Translation: CASSQRAYEQYF.

This clonotype was seen at least ten times. The V gene is TRBV27, the J gene TRBJ2-2; the D call may be TRBD1 or TRBD2 (6 bases each). Trimming took 6 bases from V and 6 from J, leaving 11 bases between them. This CDR3 comprises 13 residues. Germline CDR1 reads MNHEY; CDR2 reads SMNVEV (reference sequence). The CDR3 loop is CASRPEGAGELFF. DNA for the CDR3: TGTGCCAGCAGACCGGAGGGGGCCGGGGAGCTGTTTTTT.

This chain connects TRBV18 to TRBJ1-2; D remains ambiguous. Trimming removed 1 base at V and 5 bases at J, with 20 bases between. The CDR3 is 17 amino acids. Germline CDR1 reads KGHSH; CDR2 reads LQKENI. CDR3 sequence: CASSPRPSYETTYGYTF. The CDR3 nucleotides are TGTGCCAGCTCACCACGCCCCTCGTATGAGACCACTTATGGCTACACCTTC.

This clonotype was counted ten times or more. The rearrangement joins TRBV11-2 to TRBJ2-7; 8 bases map to TRBD2. Trimming removed 5 bases from V and 2 bases from J; junction bases left unmatched: 8. Germline CDR1 SGHAT, CDR2 FQNNGV. The CDR3 extends over 15 amino acids. As DNA, the CDR3 is TGTGCCAGCAGCGAACAGCGGGGGCCGACCTACGAGCAGTACTTC. Its protein is CASSEQRGPTYEQYF.

This clonotype was counted ten times or more. The chain combines TRBV29-1 with TRBJ1-2, with 9 bases aligning to TRBD1. The CDR3 length is 13 residues. The J segment lost 3 bases and the V segment lost 8 bases, leaving 7 bases of the junction unmatched. Germline V gene lookup returns CDR1 SQVTM and CDR2 ANQGSEA. The CDR3 sequence: CSTGTGLDYGYTF. As DNA, the CDR3 is TGCAGCACTGGGACAGGGCTAGACTATGGCTACACCTTC.

This chain uses TRBV6-9 with TRBJ2-7; unclear D gene. Germline V gives CDR1 MNHGY, CDR2 SVAAGI. The V and J ends lost 2 bases and 1 base respectively, with 9 bases between them. This CDR3 is 14 amino acids long. The CDR3 sequence is CASSYGQKSYEQYF. The CDR3 DNA is TGTGCCAGCAGTTATGGGCAAAAGTCCTACGAGCAGTACTTC.

This clonotype was observed at least ten times. The chain carries TRBV12-3 or TRBV12-4 and TRBJ1-1; D call uncertain. Trimming shortened V by 0 bases and J by 7 bases, and 9 bases separated the two germline ends. The CDR3 has 13 amino acids. The CDR3 protein is CASSLAPSLEAFF. Written as DNA, the CDR3 is TGTGCCAGCAGTTTAGCGCCCAGCCTTGAAGCTTTCTTT.

The table lists this clonotype with many counts. This rearrangement joins TRBV3-1 to TRBJ2-5, with D possibly being TRBD2 (5 bases). The CDR3 is made up of 13 amino acids. CDR1 is LGHDT, CDR2 YNNKEL, per germline (reference sequence). Trimming took off 4 bases at V and 0 bases at J, with 6 bases between the two ends. CDR3 sequence reads: CASSRRYQETQYF. The CDR3 DNA reads TGTGCCAGCAGCCGGAGGTACCAAGAGACCCAGTACTTC.

This clonotype was seen repeatedly, ten times or more. The chain combines TRBV24-1 with TRBJ2-3, with 8 bases identical to TRBD1. The trim removed 4 bases at V and 2 bases at J, leaving 10 bases unmatched. The CDR3 totals 17 residues. Germline V gives CDR1 KGHDR, CDR2 SFDVKD. CDR3 loop: CATSDPGQGYHTDTQYF. CDR3 bases: TGTGCCACCAGTGACCCCGGACAGGGATACCACACAGATACGCAGTATTTT.

This clonotype was observed once. This CDR3 is CASSLFTGTGGSPLHF. The DNA of the CDR3 is TGTGCCAGCAGCTTATTCACTGGGACAGGGGGTTCACCCCTCCACTTT. The V gene is TRBV7-2, the J gene TRBJ1-6; the match to TRBD1 covers 11 bases. From germline, CDR1 is SGHTA and CDR2 FQGNSA. J gave up 9 bases and V 2 bases, and 6 bases lay outside the gene matches. This CDR3 contains 16 residues.

This chain uses TRBV6-5 with TRBJ1-1; D call uncertain. The CDR3 runs to 17 residues. Per the germline V gene, CDR1 is MNHEY and CDR2 is SVGAGI. V lost 2 bases to trimming and J lost 3 bases, with 19 bases between them. The CDR3, as DNA: TGTGCCAGCAGTTACCTCGGACGGAGAAGGGTTGACACTGAAGCTTTCTTT. The encoded protein is CASSYLGRRRVDTEAFF.